A single TCR beta chain is shown here with its context. Its target is unknown. Losses at the gene ends were 5 bases for V and 5 bases for J; bases not matched to a gene: 8. Germline CDR1 reads LNHDA; CDR2 reads SQIVND (reference sequence). CDR3 length equals 14 residues. These data are taken from a study of cytomegalovirus exposure and HLA in healthy donors. Study background: Per a later analysis, the roughly 670 first-cohort and 120 or so validation repertoires shared one platform.

Produced via immunoSEQ multiplex PCR; TCRdb's table is partial and in-frame only. This table has 200,000 to 300,000 clones, around 88% appearing once. Points from the study as a whole: A few chains tied to CMV proved CMV antigen-specific in vitro. Investigators reported over 150 TCR beta chains as tied to cytomegalovirus.

V and J are TRBV19 and TRBJ1-1; 7 bases agree with TRBD1. What was sequenced was PBMCs. The source is a woman in her 30s in good health and CMV-seropositive. As DNA, the CDR3 is TGTGCCAGTAGTCTCAGGGGGAAAGGGACTGAAGCTTTCTTT. Encoded protein: CASSLRGKGTEAFF.